The T cell receptor beta chain under discussion was sequenced for a study of CD4 T cells in relation to SARS-CoV-2 and coronaviruses. Overall study: Controls used an HIV-1 Nef peptide pool or no peptide. Study outcomes and limitations: Each donor contributed either pre-pandemic or post-infection samples, not both. Approximately 65% of donors had memory CD4+ clonotypes crossrecognizing SARS-CoV-2 and common cold coronavirus spike.

CDR3 length: 13 residues. Germline V gene sequence: CDR1 MNHEY, CDR2 SVGAGI. V lost 10 bases and J lost 2, with 15 bases in between. CD4+ T cells from unexposed donors were obtained before the COVID-19 pandemic (2011-2018). After nine to ten days of culture, CD4+ T cells were isolated. Cells permitting, SARS-CoV-2 S/N and four cold-coronavirus spikes were tested on unexposed-donor CD4+ T cells. Produced via immunoSEQ multiplex PCR; TCRdb's table is partial and in-frame only. Among 30,000 or so clones listed, 72% were seen once. Comment on this clone: No antigen is known for it.

The rearrangement uses TRBV6-5 and TRBJ2-7, with no clear D. Specimen: CD4+ T cells from PBMCs, cultured in vitro. The receptor was derived from a human donor in good health. CDR3 bases: TGTGCCACCATTCAGCCCCCAACCTACGAGCAGTACTTC. Translation: CATIQPPTYEQYF.